Presented here are 20 T cell receptor beta chains from one specimen sequenced in a study of blood T cell repertoires in COVID-19. The method was immunoSEQ multiplex PCR; TCRdb's version includes in-frame clones alone and lacks a portion of them. The profile shows more than 150,000 clones, about nine tenths of them singletons. Specimen: PBMCs or T cells enriched from blood (not recorded which). All receptors come from a woman between 25 and 40 years old who had recovered from COVID-19.

The chain combines TRBV19 with TRBJ1-5; 7 bases match TRBD1. J gave up 0 bases and V 5 bases, and 7 bases lay outside the gene matches. Per germline, CDR1 LNHDA and CDR2 SQIVND (reference sequence). This CDR3 is 16 amino acids long. CDR3 sequence (DNA): TGTGCCAGTAGTCTGGGGACAGACTATAGCAATCAGCCCCAGCATTTT. This sequence encodes CASSLGTDYSNQPQHF. Full variable domain (outside the CDR3, taken from reference TRBV19 and TRBJ1-5): DGGITQSPKYLFRKEGQNVTLSCEQNLNHDAMYWYRQDPGQGLRLIYYSQIVNDFQKGDIAEGYSVSREKKESFPLTVTSAQKNPTAFYLCASSLGTDYSNQPQHFGDGTRLSIL.

The J gene is TRBJ2-1, the V gene TRBV9, with 7 bases matching TRBD2. Germline CDR1 is SGDLS and CDR2 is YYNGEE. Trimming cost V 4 bases and J 4 bases; bases outside gene matches: 14. CDR3 length equals 17 residues. For the CDR3, the DNA is TGTGCCAGCAGCCCCCATGGGGCTAGCGGCCTTTACAATGAGCAGTTCTTC. The encoded protein is CASSPHGASGLYNEQFF.

The chain joins TRBV5-1 to TRBJ1-1, with TRBD1 as a possible D gene (6 bases). CDR1 is SGHRS and CDR2 is YFSETQ in the germline V gene. V gave up 4 bases and J gave up 2 bases, with 18 bases separating them. This CDR3 has 16 residues. CDR3 sequence: CASSLGGGAYNTEAFF. The CDR3 region has the DNA TGCGCCAGCAGCCTAGGGGGGGGTGCCTACAACACTGAAGCTTTCTTT. The variable domain in full, completed from reference TRBV5-1 and TRBJ1-1, reads KAGVTQTPRYLIKTRGQQVTLSCSPISGHRSVSWYQQTPGQGLQFLFEYFSETQRNKGNFPGRFSGRQFSNSRSEMNVSTLELGDSALYLCASSLGGGAYNTEAFFGQGTRLTVV.

The chain couples TRBV16 to TRBJ1-1; tentatively, D is TRBD1 (6 bases). The CDR3 consists of 16 residues. CDR1 KGHSY and CDR2 FQNENV come from the germline V gene. V was shortened by 0 bases and J by 2 bases, with 13 bases between the two germline ends. CDR3 protein: CASSQSSGGANTEAFF. Here the CDR3 DNA reads TGTGCCAGCAGCCAATCGTCGGGGGGGGCAAACACTGAAGCTTTCTTT. The full variable domain, with the rest looked up from reference TRBV16 and TRBJ1-1, is GEEVAQTPKHLVRGEGQKAKLYCAPIKGHSYVFWYQQVLKNEFKFLISFQNENVFDETGMPKERFSAKCLPNSPCSLEIQATKLEDSAVYFCASSQSSGGANTEAFFGQGTRLTVV.

This clone was detected once. The rearrangement links TRBV6-2 or TRBV6-3 to TRBJ1-2, with TRBD1 matching over 7 bases. V gave up 0 bases and J gave up 1 base; unmatched junction bases: 8. This CDR3 spans 17 amino acids. Germline values: CDR1 MNHEY, CDR2 SVGEGT. The CDR3 DNA reads as TGTGCCAGCAGTTACTCTCTCCGGGACAGACTTAACTATGGCTACACCTTC. It codes for CASSYSLRDRLNYGYTF.

This clone turned up a few times. J is TRBJ2-5 and V is TRBV11-2, with 7 nucleotides matching TRBD1. CDR3 length: 14 residues. From germline, CDR1 is SGHAT and CDR2 FQNNGV. V shed 5 bases and J 5 bases; nucleotides not matched to a gene: 8. CDR3 coding DNA: TGTGCCAGCAGCAGGTCCAGGGGGTGGGAGACCCAGTACTTC. This gives the protein CASSRSRGWETQYF.

This rearrangement joins TRBV7-2 to TRBJ1-1, with a tentative D call TRBD1 (5 bases). Germline V gene data show CDR1 as SGHTA and CDR2 as FQGNSA. The CDR3 is made up of 14 amino acids. The V end was cut by 1 base, the J end by 4 bases, with 10 bases between. In nucleotides, the CDR3 is TGTGCCAGCAGCTTAGGGCAAAGGGGCACTGAAGCTTTCTTT. It is translated as CASSLGQRGTEAFF.

The chain is built from TRBV3-1 (or the pseudogene TRBV3-2) and TRBJ2-5, with TRBD1 matching 7 bases. CDR1 LGHDT and CDR2 YNNKEL come from the germline V gene (reference sequence). Trimming took 0 bases from V and 5 from J; bases not matched to a gene: 15. The CDR3 is made up of 18 amino acids. The CDR3 region is CASSQDDFDREESETQYF. CDR3 nucleotide sequence: TGTGCCAGCAGCCAAGATGATTTCGACAGGGAAGAGTCTGAGACCCAGTACTTC.

V and J are TRBV7-9 and TRBJ2-1; D is possibly TRBD2 (5 bases). Trimming took 0 bases from V and 5 from J, leaving 5 bases between them. The germline V gene has CDR1 SEHNR and CDR2 FQNEAQ (reference sequence). This CDR3 has 13 amino acids. For the CDR3, the DNA is TGTGCCAGCAGCTTAGCCGGGGACAATGAGCAGTTCTTC. Its translation is CASSLAGDNEQFF. Based on the CDR3 plus reference TRBV7-9 and TRBJ2-1, the full variable domain is DTGVSQNPRHKITKRGQNVTFRCDPISEHNRLYWYRQTLGQGPEFLTYFQNEAQLEKSRLLSDRFSAERPKGSFSTLEIQRTEQGDSAMYLCASSLAGDNEQFFGPGTRLTVL.

The chain couples TRBV4-3 to TRBJ1-2, with 10 bases lining up with TRBD1. Trimming took 0 bases from V and 6 from J; bases not matched to a gene: 4. Germline lookup yields CDR1 LGHNA and CDR2 YSLEER. There are 15 residues in the CDR3. The CDR3 nucleotides are TGCGCCAGCAGCCAAGATTTGGACAGGGGGGATGGCTACACCTTC. Protein: CASSQDLDRGDGYTF.

This chain links TRBV9 with TRBJ2-7, with a weak D call TRBD2 (5 bases). This CDR3 spans 12 amino acids. Germline loops: CDR1 SGDLS, CDR2 YYNGEE. Trimming took 3 bases from V and 2 from J, leaving 6 bases between them. As DNA, the CDR3 is TGTGCCAGCAGCGACGGGGCCTACGAGCAGTACTTC. It codes for CASSDGAYEQYF.

V usage is TRBV14 and J usage is TRBJ2-5; D is unresolved. Trimming left V 1 base short and J 9 bases short, with 9 bases between. CDR3 size: 12 residues. Germline values: CDR1 SGHDN, CDR2 FVKESK. In DNA, the CDR3 is TGTGCCAGCAGCCAAGTGGAGTGGTCCCAGTACTTC. Translating gives CASSQVEWSQYF.

The gene calls are TRBV6-2 or TRBV6-3 and TRBJ1-1, with D possibly matching TRBD1 (6 bases). Germline V CDR1 and CDR2: MNHEY, SVGEGT. The germline V and J ends were trimmed by 2 bases and 5 bases, with 18 bases remaining between them. CDR3 length: 16 amino acids. The CDR3 region is CASSYAPEGGYTEAFF. Here the CDR3 DNA reads TGTGCCAGCAGTTACGCCCCGGAAGGGGGTTATACTGAAGCTTTCTTT.

V usage is TRBV9 and J usage is TRBJ1-1; 8 bases map to TRBD1. CDR3 length: 16 amino acids. The V gene's germline CDR1 is SGDLS and CDR2 YYNGEE. With 3 bases clipped from V and 1 base from J, the junction kept 8 bases outside the gene matches. CDR3 nucleotides: TGTGCCAGCAGCGACCACAACAGGGGGGGGAACACTGAAGCTTTCTTT. It translates to CASSDHNRGGNTEAFF.

Only a few counts were recorded for this clone. This chain connects TRBV5-1 to TRBJ1-1; no reliable D call. This CDR3 contains 15 residues. Germline V gene data show CDR1 as SGHRS and CDR2 as YFSETQ. Trimming shortened V by 0 bases and J by 1 base, and 10 bases separated the two germline ends. The CDR3: CASSLGVNPNTEAFF. The CDR3 DNA sequence: TGCGCCAGCAGCTTGGGAGTAAATCCGAACACTGAAGCTTTCTTT.

This sequence joins TRBV12-3 or TRBV12-4 and TRBJ1-5; D is unclear. V lost 0 bases and J 8 bases, leaving 8 bases between the germline ends. The CDR3 is made up of 13 amino acids. As DNA, the CDR3 is TGTGCCAGCAGTTTAGCAGGGAGTGAGCCCCAGCATTTT. Translating it yields CASSLAGSEPQHF.

The chain recombines TRBV6-5 with TRBJ1-2; 7 nucleotides match TRBD1. The length of the CDR3 is 14 residues. Germline V gives CDR1 MNHEY, CDR2 SVGAGI. Losses at the gene ends were 5 bases for V and 6 bases for J; bases not matched to a gene: 9. CDR3 amino acids: CASSPFKGANGYTF. The CDR3 nucleotides read TGTGCCAGCAGTCCTTTTAAGGGGGCGAATGGCTACACCTTC.

Written as DNA, the CDR3 is TGTGCCTGGAACTATTACACAGATACGCAGTATTTT. This gives the protein CAWNYYTDTQYF. The gene calls are TRBV30 and TRBJ2-3, with unresolved D. This CDR3 is 12 amino acids long. With 4 bases removed from V and 2 bases from J, the gap between germline ends came to 7 bases. The germline CDR1 and CDR2 sequences are GTSNPN and SVGIG (reference sequence).

The chain carries TRBV6-5 and TRBJ2-3; maybe TRBD2 (7 bases). Between the trimmed V and J ends, which lost 0 bases and 4 bases, there was a span of 14 bases. CDR1 is MNHEY, CDR2 SVGAGI, per germline. The CDR3 runs to 16 residues. CDR3 DNA: TGTGCCAGCAGTTACTCTGGGGGGGGGCTCCCAGATACGCAGTATTTT. This sequence encodes CASSYSGGGLPDTQYF.

This clone was seen only a few times. The chain employs TRBV30 and TRBJ1-2; D possibly corresponds to TRBD1 (5 bases). V lost 4 bases and J lost 5, with 17 bases in between. The length of the CDR3 is 14 residues. Germline V CDR1 and CDR2: GTSNPN, SVGIG (reference sequence). The CDR3 sequence is CAWKSKGREYGYTF. The CDR3 DNA reads TGTGCCTGGAAATCAAAGGGCAGGGAATATGGCTACACCTTC.